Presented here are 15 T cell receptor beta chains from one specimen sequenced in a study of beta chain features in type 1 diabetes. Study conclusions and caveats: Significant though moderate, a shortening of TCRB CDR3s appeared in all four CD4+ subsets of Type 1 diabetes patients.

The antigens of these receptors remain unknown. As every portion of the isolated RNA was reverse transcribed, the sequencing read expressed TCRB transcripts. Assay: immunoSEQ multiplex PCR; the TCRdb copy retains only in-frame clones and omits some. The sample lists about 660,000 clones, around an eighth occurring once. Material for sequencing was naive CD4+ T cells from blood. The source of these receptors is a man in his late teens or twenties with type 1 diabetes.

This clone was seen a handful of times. The CDR3 reads CASSHSYEQYF. CDR3 in DNA: TGTGCCAGCTCTCACTCCTACGAGCAGTACTTC. V is TRBV18 and J is TRBJ2-7; no clear D gene. The CDR3 covers 11 residues. Per the germline V gene, CDR1 is KGHSH and CDR2 is LQKENI. The ends were cut back, 6 bases at V and 0 bases at J, with 3 bases in the middle.

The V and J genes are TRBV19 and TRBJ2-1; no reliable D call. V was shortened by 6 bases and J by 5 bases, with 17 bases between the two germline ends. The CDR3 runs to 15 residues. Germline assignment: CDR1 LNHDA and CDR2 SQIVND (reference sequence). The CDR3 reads CASSKLPLYNNEQFF. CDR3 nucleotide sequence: TGTGCCAGTAGCAAACTCCCCCTCTACAACAATGAGCAGTTCTTC. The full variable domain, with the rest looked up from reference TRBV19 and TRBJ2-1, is DGGITQSPKYLFRKEGQNVTLSCEQNLNHDAMYWYRQDPGQGLRLIYYSQIVNDFQKGDIAEGYSVSREKKESFPLTVTSAQKNPTAFYLCASSKLPLYNNEQFFGPGTRLTVL.

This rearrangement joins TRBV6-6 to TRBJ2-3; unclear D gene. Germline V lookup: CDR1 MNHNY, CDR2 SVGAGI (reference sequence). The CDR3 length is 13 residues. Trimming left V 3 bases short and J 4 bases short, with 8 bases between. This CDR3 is CASSYRVSDTQYF. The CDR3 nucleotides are TGTGCCAGCAGTTATCGCGTGTCAGATACGCAGTATTTT.

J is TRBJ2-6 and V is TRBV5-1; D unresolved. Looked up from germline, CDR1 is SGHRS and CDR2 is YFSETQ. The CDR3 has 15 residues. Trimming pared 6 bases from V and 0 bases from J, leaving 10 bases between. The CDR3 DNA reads TGCGCCAGCACCCGTTGGGGCTCTGGGGCCAACGTCCTGACTTTC. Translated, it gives CASTRWGSGANVLTF. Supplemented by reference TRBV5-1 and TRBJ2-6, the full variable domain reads KAGVTQTPRYLIKTRGQQVTLSCSPISGHRSVSWYQQTPGQGLQFLFEYFSETQRNKGNFPGRFSGRQFSNSRSEMNVSTLELGDSALYLCASTRWGSGANVLTFGAGSRLTVL.

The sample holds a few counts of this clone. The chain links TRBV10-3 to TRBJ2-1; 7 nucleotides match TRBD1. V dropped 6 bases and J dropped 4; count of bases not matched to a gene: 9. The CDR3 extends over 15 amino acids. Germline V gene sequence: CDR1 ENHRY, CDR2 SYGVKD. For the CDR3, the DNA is TGTGCCATCAGAACAGGGGCTGTTCGTTACAATGAGCAGTTCTTC. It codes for CAIRTGAVRYNEQFF.

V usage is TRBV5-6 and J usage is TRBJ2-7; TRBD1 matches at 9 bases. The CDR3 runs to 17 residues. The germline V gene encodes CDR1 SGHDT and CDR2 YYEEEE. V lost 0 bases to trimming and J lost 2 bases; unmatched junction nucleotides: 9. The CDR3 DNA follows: TGTGCCAGCAGCTTGGACATACGGACAGGGGTACCCTACGAGCAGTACTTC. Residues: CASSLDIRTGVPYEQYF.

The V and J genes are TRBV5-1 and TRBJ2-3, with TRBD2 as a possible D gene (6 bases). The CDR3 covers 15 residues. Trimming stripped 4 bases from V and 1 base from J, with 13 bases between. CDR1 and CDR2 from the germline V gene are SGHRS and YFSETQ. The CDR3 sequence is CASSQRGMRTDTQYF. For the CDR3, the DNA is TGCGCCAGCAGCCAACGCGGGATGCGCACAGATACGCAGTATTTT.

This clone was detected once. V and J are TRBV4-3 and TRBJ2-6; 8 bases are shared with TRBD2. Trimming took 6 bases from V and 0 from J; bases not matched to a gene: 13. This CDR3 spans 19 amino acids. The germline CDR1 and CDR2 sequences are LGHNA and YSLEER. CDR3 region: CASSGLSGGPNSGANVLTF. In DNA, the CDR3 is TGCGCCAGCAGTGGACTGAGCGGGGGCCCTAACTCTGGGGCCAACGTCCTGACTTTC.

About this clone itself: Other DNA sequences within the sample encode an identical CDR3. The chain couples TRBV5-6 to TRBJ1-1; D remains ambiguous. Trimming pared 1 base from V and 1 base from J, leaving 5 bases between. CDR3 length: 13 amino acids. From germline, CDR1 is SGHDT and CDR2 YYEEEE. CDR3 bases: TGTGCCAGCAGCTTGAGACCGAACACTGAAGCTTTCTTT. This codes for CASSLRPNTEAFF.

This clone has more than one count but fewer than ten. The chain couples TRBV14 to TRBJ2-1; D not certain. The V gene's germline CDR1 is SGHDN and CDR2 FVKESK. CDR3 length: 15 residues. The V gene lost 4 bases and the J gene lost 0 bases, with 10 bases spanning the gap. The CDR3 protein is CASSPLGSSYNEQFF. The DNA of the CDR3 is TGTGCCAGCAGCCCGCTAGGAAGCTCCTACAATGAGCAGTTCTTC.

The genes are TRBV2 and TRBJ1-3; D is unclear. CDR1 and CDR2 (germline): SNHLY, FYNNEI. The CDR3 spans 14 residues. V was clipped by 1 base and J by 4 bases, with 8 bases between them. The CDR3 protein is CASSEGPRGNTIYF. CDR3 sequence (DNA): TGTGCCAGCAGTGAAGGACCTAGGGGAAACACCATATATTTT.

CDR3 sequence: CASSYSTAGYEQYF. The CDR3, as DNA: TGTGCCAGCAGTTACTCGACCGCAGGCTACGAGCAGTACTTC. This chain joins TRBV6-5 and TRBJ2-7; D call uncertain. V lost 0 bases, J lost 3 bases, and 9 bases lay in between. CDR1 is MNHEY and CDR2 is SVGAGI in the germline V gene. This CDR3 has 14 residues.

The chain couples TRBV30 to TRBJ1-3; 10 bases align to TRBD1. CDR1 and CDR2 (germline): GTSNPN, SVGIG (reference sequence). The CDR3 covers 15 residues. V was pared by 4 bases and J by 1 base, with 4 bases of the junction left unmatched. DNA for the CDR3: TGTGCCTGGATCAGGACAGGGGGTTCTGGAAACACCATATATTTT. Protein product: CAWIRTGGSGNTIYF.

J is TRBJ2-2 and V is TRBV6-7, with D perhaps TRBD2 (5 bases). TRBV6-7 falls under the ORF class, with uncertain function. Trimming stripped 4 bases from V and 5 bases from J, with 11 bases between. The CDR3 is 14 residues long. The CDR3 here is CASSLMPGTGELFF. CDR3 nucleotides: TGTGCCAGCAGTTTAATGCCGGGGACCGGGGAGCTGTTTTTT.

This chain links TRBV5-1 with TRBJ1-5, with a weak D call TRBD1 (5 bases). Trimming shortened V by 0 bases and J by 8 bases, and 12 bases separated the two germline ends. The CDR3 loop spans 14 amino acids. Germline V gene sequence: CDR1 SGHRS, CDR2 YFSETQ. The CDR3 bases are TGCGCCAGCAGCTTGGAGACGGGGGGGAAGCCCCAGCATTTT. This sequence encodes CASSLETGGKPQHF. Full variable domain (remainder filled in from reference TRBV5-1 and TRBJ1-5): KAGVTQTPRYLIKTRGQQVTLSCSPISGHRSVSWYQQTPGQGLQFLFEYFSETQRNKGNFPGRFSGRQFSNSRSEMNVSTLELGDSALYLCASSLETGGKPQHFGDGTRLSIL.